This T cell receptor (beta chain) was identified during a study of Ad26.COV2.S vaccination and SARS-CoV-2 variants. Across the whole study: The authors gave Ad26.COV2.S intramuscularly, either once or twice 56 days apart.

Some clones are missing from TCRdb's copy, which holds only in-frame ones; the method was immunoSEQ multiplex PCR. The table has roughly 400,000 clones, roughly 87% seen once. Treatment given: approximately 18 received Ad26.COV2.S at low or high dose, single or two shots; a few received placebo; per-sample allocation not given. Samples came from day 63 after the first vaccine or placebo injection. The CDR3 loop spans 16 amino acids. Germline V gives CDR1 SGDLS, CDR2 YYNGEE. V lost 0 bases to trimming and J lost 0 bases, with 9 bases between them. The TCR originated in a person between 18 and 59 years old who received the Ad26.COV2.S COVID-19 vaccine or a placebo. The V gene is TRBV9, the J gene TRBJ1-4; D not certain. The sequencing here drew on peripheral blood, taken in a trial of Ad26.COV2.S vaccine versus placebo. CDR3 loop: CASSVATTATNEKLFF. The CDR3 bases are TGTGCCAGCAGCGTAGCTACAACAGCAACTAATGAAAAACTGTTTTTT. The full variable domain, with the rest looked up from reference TRBV9 and TRBJ1-4, is DSGVTQTPKHLITATGQRVTLRCSPRSGDLSVYWYQQSLDQGLQFLIQYYNGEERAKGNILERFSAQQFPDLHSELNLSSLELGDSALYFCASSVATTATNEKLFFGSGTQLSVL.